These 28 T cell receptor beta chains originate from one sample sequenced in a study of T cell responses to AZD1222 COVID-19 vaccine. TCRdb keeps only in-frame clones here, not all; method: immunoSEQ multiplex PCR. The repertoire holds some 130,000 clones, with 80% to 90% as singletons. Specimen: peripheral blood, collected on day 0 of AZD1222 vaccination. The source of these receptors is an adult in good health.

This sequence joins TRBV12-3 or TRBV12-4 and TRBJ2-7, with D perhaps matching TRBD2 (5 bases). The CDR3 totals 13 residues. Trimming removed 6 bases at V and 7 bases at J, with 16 bases between. CDR3 bases: TGTGCCAGCAGGCCGGACTCAAGGCCGGAGCAGTACTTC. Translating gives CASRPDSRPEQYF.

The chain uses TRBV2 and TRBJ1-1; unclear D gene. The CDR3 sequence is 15 residues long. Trimming cost V 2 bases and J 4 bases, with 14 bases left between them. In germline, CDR1 is SNHLY, CDR2 FYNNEI. The CDR3 DNA reads as TGTGCCAGCAGTGAACCCAGGAGTGGGATCACTGAAGCTTTCTTT. Translating it yields CASSEPRSGITEAFF.

This chain uses TRBV5-1 with TRBJ1-1; perhaps TRBD1 as D (5 bases). The CDR3 runs to 12 residues. In germline, CDR1 is SGHRS, CDR2 YFSETQ. The ends were cut back, 2 bases at V and 7 bases at J, with 9 bases in the middle. The CDR3 DNA reads as TGCGCCAGCAGCTTTTGGGGGGATGAAGCTTTCTTT. Its translation is CASSFWGDEAFF.

The chain has TRBV28 and TRBJ2-2, with 10 bases that match TRBD1. J gave up 7 bases and V 1 base, and 6 bases lay outside the gene matches. The CDR3 spans 16 residues. The germline V gene has CDR1 MDHEN and CDR2 SYDVKM. In DNA form, the CDR3 reads TGTGCCAGCAGTTTATTAGACAGGGGGCACATCGGGGAGCTGTTTTTT. It encodes CASSLLDRGHIGELFF.

This chain joins TRBV28 and TRBJ2-7; weak D call: TRBD2 (6 bases). Trimming removed 2 bases at V and 1 base at J, with 9 bases between. Germline CDR1 is MDHEN and CDR2 is SYDVKM. This CDR3 contains 14 residues. CDR3 sequence reads: CASSLIAVSYEQYF. CDR3 DNA sequence: TGTGCCAGCAGTTTAATAGCGGTATCCTACGAGCAGTACTTC.

The chain is built from TRBV7-9 and TRBJ1-2; 11 bases are shared with TRBD1. CDR1 and CDR2 from the germline V gene are SEHNR and FQNEAQ (reference sequence). The CDR3 has 14 residues. Unmatched junction bases numbered 1, after V lost 1 base and J lost 6 bases. This CDR3 is CASSLGTGGDGYTF. Here the CDR3 DNA reads TGTGCCAGCAGCTTAGGGACAGGGGGCGATGGCTACACCTTC.

The chain combines TRBV28 with TRBJ2-2; no reliable D call. This CDR3 is 13 amino acids long. With 7 bases removed from V and 1 base from J, the gap between germline ends came to 7 bases. Per germline, CDR1 MDHEN and CDR2 SYDVKM. CDR3 protein: CASIQRNTGELFF. The CDR3 region has the DNA TGTGCCAGCATTCAGCGGAACACCGGGGAGCTGTTTTTT.

This clone was found once. The chain is built from TRBV7-9 and TRBJ2-1; weak D call: TRBD2 (6 bases). The germline V and J ends were trimmed by 2 bases and 3 bases, with 11 bases remaining between them. From germline, CDR1 is SEHNR and CDR2 FQNEAQ (reference sequence). The CDR3 extends over 15 amino acids. The CDR3 spells CASSLIASVYNEQFF. CDR3 nucleotide sequence: TGTGCCAGCAGCTTAATAGCTAGCGTCTACAATGAGCAGTTCTTC.

This clone was detected once. The chain joins TRBV2 to TRBJ2-6, with TRBD1 matching 9 bases. The germline gives CDR1 SNHLY, CDR2 FYNNEI. The CDR3 runs 17 residues. V gave up 6 bases and J gave up 0 bases; unmatched junction bases: 6. This chain's CDR3 is CASRETGGSSGANVLTF. The CDR3 DNA reads as TGTGCCAGCAGAGAGACAGGGGGAAGCTCTGGGGCCAACGTCCTGACTTTC. Full variable domain (rest looked up from reference TRBV2 and TRBJ2-6): EPEVTQTPSHQVTQMGQEVILRCVPISNHLYFYWYRQILGQKVEFLVSFYNNEISEKSEIFDDQFSVERPDGSNFTLKIRSTKLEDSAMYFCASRETGGSSGANVLTFGAGSRLTVL.

This chain connects TRBV6-5 to TRBJ1-4; tentatively, D is TRBD1 (5 bases). This CDR3 comprises 15 residues. The V end was cut by 6 bases, the J end by 10 bases, with 21 bases between. The germline CDR1 and CDR2 sequences are MNHEY and SVGAGI. The CDR3 DNA sequence: TGTGCCAGCAGAAAACAGGCAACAGATTTGGGAAAACTGTTTTTT. Encoded protein: CASRKQATDLGKLFF.

Only one count was recorded for this clone. V and J are TRBV15 and TRBJ2-3, with TRBD2 matching over 9 bases. The V gene end was trimmed by 2 bases and the J gene end by 3 bases; junction bases not matched to a gene: 15. The germline gives CDR1 LNHNV, CDR2 YYDKDF (reference sequence). The CDR3 contains 19 residues. CDR3 nucleotide sequence: TGTGCCACCAGCAGACCAACAAATCGCGGGAGGGCCTCAACAGATACGCAGTATTTT. It yields the protein CATSRPTNRGRASTDTQYF. The whole variable domain, filled in from reference TRBV15 and TRBJ2-3, reads DAMVIQNPRYQVTQFGKPVTLSCSQTLNHNVMYWYQQKSSQAPKLLFHYYDKDFNNEADTPDNFQSRRPNTSFCFLDIRSPGLGDTAMYLCATSRPTNRGRASTDTQYFGPGTRLTVL.

The CDR3 DNA sequence: TGTGCCAGCAGACGGACTAGCGGGAGCGGTGAGCAGTTCTTC. Encoded protein: CASRRTSGSGEQFF. The chain combines TRBV5-4 with TRBJ2-1; TRBD2 agrees at 13 bases. Germline V gene data show CDR1 as SGHNT and CDR2 as YYREEE (reference sequence). V gave up 5 bases and J gave up 9 bases; unmatched junction bases: 5. The CDR3 has 14 residues.

V gene TRBV19 combines with J gene TRBJ1-1; D call uncertain. CDR3 length: 15 amino acids. Germline lookup yields CDR1 LNHDA and CDR2 SQIVND (reference sequence). V lost 0 bases and J lost 5, with 13 bases in between. CDR3 DNA: TGTGCCAGTAGTATAGATCCATCCCCGAGAACTGAAGCTTTCTTT. Amino acids: CASSIDPSPRTEAFF.

In this sample, this clone turned up once. The chain combines TRBV6-2 or TRBV6-3 with TRBJ2-7; no clear D. The CDR3 length is 13 residues. The germline V and J ends were trimmed by 0 bases and 3 bases, with 6 bases remaining between them. The V gene's germline CDR1 is MNHEY and CDR2 SVGEGT. The CDR3 DNA reads as TGTGCCAGCAGTTACTCCACGCACTACGAGCAGTACTTC. Its translation: CASSYSTHYEQYF.

This chain links TRBV27 with TRBJ1-6; no clear D gene. The CDR3 is 15 residues long. V lost 0 bases and J lost 7, with 10 bases in between. Germline V gene data show CDR1 as MNHEY and CDR2 as SMNVEV (reference sequence). The DNA of the CDR3 is TGTGCCAGCAGTTTATCGTGGACGGCGAATTCACCCCTCCACTTT. Its protein is CASSLSWTANSPLHF.

This rearrangement joins TRBV2 to TRBJ1-4, with a possible D match to TRBD1 (5 bases). The V end lost 2 bases, the J end lost 4 bases, and 14 bases lay between the germline ends. The CDR3 is 16 amino acids. The germline V gene has CDR1 SNHLY and CDR2 FYNNEI. The CDR3 DNA reads TGTGCCAGCAGTGAATCGGGGACGTCGGTTAATGAAAAACTGTTTTTT. Translation gives CASSESGTSVNEKLFF.

The CDR3 DNA reads TGTGCCAGCAGTGAAGACAGGGCTAGCAATCAGCCCCAGCATTTT. This translates into CASSEDRASNQPQHF. The chain couples TRBV6-1 to TRBJ1-5; possible D gene TRBD1, 6 bases. This CDR3 has 15 residues. V was trimmed by 1 base and J by 0 bases, leaving 7 bases between them. CDR1 is MNHNS, CDR2 SASEGT, per germline.

The chain employs TRBV27 and TRBJ1-1; TRBD1 might be the D (6 bases). This CDR3 is 13 amino acids long. The germline CDR1 and CDR2 sequences are MNHEY and SMNVEV (reference sequence). Trimming stripped 2 bases from V and 10 bases from J, with 14 bases between. The CDR3 region is CASSLNRGAAAFF. The CDR3 bases are TGTGCCAGCAGTTTAAATCGGGGGGCTGCAGCTTTCTTT.

This chain uses TRBV28 with TRBJ2-1; possibly TRBD2 for D (5 bases). Germline CDR1 and CDR2: MDHEN and SYDVKM. Trimming left V 8 bases short and J 0 bases short, with 14 bases between. The CDR3 is made up of 15 amino acids. The CDR3 coding sequence is TGTGCCAGCGAAAGACTAACCGGCTCCTACAATGAGCAGTTCTTC. It is translated as CASERLTGSYNEQFF. Supplemented by reference TRBV28 and TRBJ2-1, the full variable domain reads DVKVTQSSRYLVKRTGEKVFLECVQDMDHENMFWYRQDPGLGLRLIYFSYDVKMKEKGDIPEGYSVSREKKERFSLILESASTNQTSMYLCASERLTGSYNEQFFGPGTRLTVL.

The CDR3: CASSPTGLANYGYTF. DNA for the CDR3: TGTGCCAGCAGTCCCACAGGGTTAGCTAACTATGGCTACACCTTC. The chain combines TRBV28 with TRBJ1-2; weak D call: TRBD1 (6 bases). This CDR3 has 15 amino acids. V lost 5 bases, J lost 0 bases, and 13 bases lay in between. Germline V gives CDR1 MDHEN, CDR2 SYDVKM.

This clone was detected once. This chain uses TRBV19 with TRBJ1-1, with 9 bases lining up with TRBD1. V trimming: 2 bases; J trimming: 5 bases; junction bases outside the gene matches: 3. CDR3 length: 14 residues. CDR1 is LNHDA and CDR2 is SQIVND in the germline V gene (reference sequence). In DNA, the CDR3 is TGTGCCAGTAGTATAATGGGACAGGGAACTGAAGCTTTCTTT. It specifies CASSIMGQGTEAFF.

The chain uses TRBV18 and TRBJ2-1; 12 bases are shared with TRBD2. In germline, CDR1 is KGHSH, CDR2 LQKENI. V shed 5 bases and J 7 bases; nucleotides not matched to a gene: 9. The CDR3 sequence is 16 residues long. In DNA form, the CDR3 reads TGTGCCAGCTCAACACGACTAGCGGGAGAGTCAAATGAGCAGTTCTTC. As protein: CASSTRLAGESNEQFF.

The chain uses TRBV6-5 and TRBJ2-7; no reliable D call. V lost 6 bases and J lost 1, with 13 bases in between. Germline CDR1 and CDR2: MNHEY and SVGAGI. The CDR3 has 14 residues. CDR3 sequence (DNA): TGTGCCAGCAGCCTCGGGTTAGAGTCCTACGAGCAGTACTTC. It yields the protein CASSLGLESYEQYF.

The V and J genes are TRBV4-3 and TRBJ1-2; TRBD1 aligns across 10 bases. Germline loops: CDR1 LGHNA, CDR2 YSLEER. J was trimmed by 7 bases and V by 4 bases; bases with no gene match: 6. The CDR3 covers 14 residues. CDR3 DNA: TGCGCCAGCAGCCGCACCGGGACAGGGGTTGGCTACACCTTC. Its protein product is CASSRTGTGVGYTF.

The chain employs TRBV4-1 and TRBJ1-2; D is unclear. Trimming took off 9 bases at V and 0 bases at J, with 8 bases between the two ends. There are 12 residues in the CDR3. Germline V gene sequence: CDR1 MGHRA, CDR2 YSYEKL. Written as DNA, the CDR3 is TGCGCCAGAGCAGCGGCTAACTATGGCTACACCTTC. Translating gives CARAAANYGYTF.

The chain couples TRBV18 to TRBJ2-7; maybe TRBD1 (5 bases). CDR1 KGHSH and CDR2 LQKENI come from the germline V gene. V gave up 5 bases and J gave up 5 bases, with 13 bases separating them. The CDR3 is 13 amino acids. For the CDR3, the DNA is TGTGCCAGCTCAGCAGGGTCGCAGGACGAGCAGTACTTC. It yields the protein CASSAGSQDEQYF.

The V gene is TRBV19, the J gene TRBJ2-1; TRBD1 matches 7 bases. This CDR3 has 13 residues. V trimming: 6 bases; J trimming: 2 bases; junction bases outside the gene matches: 1. Germline CDR1 reads LNHDA; CDR2 reads SQIVND (reference sequence). In DNA, the CDR3 is TGTGCCAGTAGAAGGGGGCCCTACAATGAGCAGTTCTTC. It encodes CASRRGPYNEQFF. The full variable domain, in which reference TRBV19 and TRBJ2-1 provide the parts outside the CDR3, is DGGITQSPKYLFRKEGQNVTLSCEQNLNHDAMYWYRQDPGQGLRLIYYSQIVNDFQKGDIAEGYSVSREKKESFPLTVTSAQKNPTAFYLCASRRGPYNEQFFGPGTRLTVL.

The count of this clone is one. J is TRBJ1-4 and V is TRBV7-2; no firm D call. This CDR3 region has 16 residues. V was shortened by 1 base and J by 2 bases, with 11 bases between the two germline ends. Germline V gives CDR1 SGHTA, CDR2 FQGNSA. CDR3 bases: TGTGCCAGCAGCTTAGGGTATAGTACGACTAATGAAAAACTGTTTTTT. Protein sequence: CASSLGYSTTNEKLFF.